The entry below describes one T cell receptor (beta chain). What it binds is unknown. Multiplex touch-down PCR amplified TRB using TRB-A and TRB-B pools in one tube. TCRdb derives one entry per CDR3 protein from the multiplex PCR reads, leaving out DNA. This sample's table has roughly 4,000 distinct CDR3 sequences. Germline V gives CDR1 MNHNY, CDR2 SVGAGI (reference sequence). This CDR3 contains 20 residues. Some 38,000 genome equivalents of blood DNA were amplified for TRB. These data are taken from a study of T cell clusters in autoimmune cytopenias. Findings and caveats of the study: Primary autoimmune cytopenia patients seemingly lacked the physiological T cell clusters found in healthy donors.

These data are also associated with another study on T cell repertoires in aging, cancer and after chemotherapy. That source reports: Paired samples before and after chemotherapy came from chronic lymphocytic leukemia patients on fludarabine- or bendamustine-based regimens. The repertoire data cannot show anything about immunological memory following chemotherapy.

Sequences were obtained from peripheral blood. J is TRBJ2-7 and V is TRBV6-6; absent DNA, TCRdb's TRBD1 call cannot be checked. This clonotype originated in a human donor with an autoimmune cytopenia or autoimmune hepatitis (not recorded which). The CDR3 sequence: CASSYSPPWDRTSPGLEQYF.